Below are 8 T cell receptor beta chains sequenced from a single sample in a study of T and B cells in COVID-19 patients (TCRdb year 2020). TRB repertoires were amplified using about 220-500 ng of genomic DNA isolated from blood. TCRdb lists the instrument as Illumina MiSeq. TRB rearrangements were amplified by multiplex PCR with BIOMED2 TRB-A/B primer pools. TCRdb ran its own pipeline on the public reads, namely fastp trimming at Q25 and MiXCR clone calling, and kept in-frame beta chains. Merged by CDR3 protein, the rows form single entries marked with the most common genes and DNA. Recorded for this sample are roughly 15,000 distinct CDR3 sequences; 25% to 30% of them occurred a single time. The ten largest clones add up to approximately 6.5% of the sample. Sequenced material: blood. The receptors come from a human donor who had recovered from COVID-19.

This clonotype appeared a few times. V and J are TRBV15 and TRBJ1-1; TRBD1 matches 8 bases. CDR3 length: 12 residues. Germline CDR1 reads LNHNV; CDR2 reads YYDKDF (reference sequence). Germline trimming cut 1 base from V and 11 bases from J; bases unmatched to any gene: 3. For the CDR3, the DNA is TGTGCCACCAGCAGAGGGGACAGGAAGGCTTTCTTT. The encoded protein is CATSRGDRKAFF. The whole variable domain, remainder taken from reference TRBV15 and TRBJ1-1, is DAMVIQNPRYQVTQFGKPVTLSCSQTLNHNVMYWYQQKSSQAPKLLFHYYDKDFNNEADTPDNFQSRRPNTSFCFLDIRSPGLGDTAMYLCATSRGDRKAFFGQGTRLTVV.

The CDR3 DNA is TGTGCCAGCACCAGCTGGGAGGGGAAGGCTGGAAACACCATATATTTT. Its protein is CASTSWEGKAGNTIYF. The chain carries TRBV12-3 or TRBV12-4 and TRBJ1-3; possible D gene TRBD1, 5 bases. With 7 bases removed from V and 2 bases from J, the gap between germline ends came to 18 bases. CDR3 length equals 16 residues.

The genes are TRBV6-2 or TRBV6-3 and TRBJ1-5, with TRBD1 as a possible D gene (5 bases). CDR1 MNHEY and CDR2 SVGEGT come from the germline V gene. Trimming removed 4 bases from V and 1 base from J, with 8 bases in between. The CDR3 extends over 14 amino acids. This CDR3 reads CASSLWDSNQPQHF. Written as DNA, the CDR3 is TGTGCCAGCAGTTTATGGGACAGCAATCAGCCCCAGCATTTT.

Written as DNA, the CDR3 is TGTGCCAGCAGGTCCGGGACAGGGGCAGATACGCAGTATTTT. The encoded protein is CASRSGTGADTQYF. This chain connects TRBV28 to TRBJ2-3, with 10 nucleotides matching TRBD1. Germline values: CDR1 MDHEN, CDR2 SYDVKM. The CDR3 consists of 14 residues. J lost 4 bases, V lost 6 bases, and 4 bases had no gene match.

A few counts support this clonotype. The CDR3 spells CASSLGESSYNEQFF. CDR3 DNA: TGTGCCAGCAGCTTAGGGGAGAGCTCCTACAATGAGCAGTTCTTC. The chain combines TRBV7-9 with TRBJ2-1, with D possibly being TRBD2 (5 bases). Germline V gives CDR1 SEHNR, CDR2 FQNEAQ (reference sequence). The CDR3 extends over 15 amino acids. V shed 1 base and J shed 0 bases, with 7 bases lying between them.

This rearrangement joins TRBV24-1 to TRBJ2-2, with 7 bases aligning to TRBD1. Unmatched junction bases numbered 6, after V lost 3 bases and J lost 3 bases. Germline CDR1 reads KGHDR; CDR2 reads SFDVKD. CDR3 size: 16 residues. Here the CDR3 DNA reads TGTGCCACCAGTGATAGCTACCAGGGGGACACCGGGGAGCTGTTTTTT. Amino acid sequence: CATSDSYQGDTGELFF.

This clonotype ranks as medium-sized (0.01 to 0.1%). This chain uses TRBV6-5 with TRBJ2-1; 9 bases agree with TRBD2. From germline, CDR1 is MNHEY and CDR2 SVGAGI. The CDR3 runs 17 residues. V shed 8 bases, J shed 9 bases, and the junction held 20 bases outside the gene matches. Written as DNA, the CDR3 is TGTGCCAGCGGTTCAAGTTGGCTAGCGGGAAATGTTGGTGAGCAGTTCTTC. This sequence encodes CASGSSWLAGNVGEQFF.

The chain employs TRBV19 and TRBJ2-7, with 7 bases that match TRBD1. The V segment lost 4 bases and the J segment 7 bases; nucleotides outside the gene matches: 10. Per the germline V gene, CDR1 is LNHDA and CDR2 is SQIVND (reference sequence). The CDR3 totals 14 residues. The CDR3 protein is CASSTETGTAEQYF. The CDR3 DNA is TGTGCCAGTAGTACAGAGACAGGGACGGCTGAGCAGTACTTC. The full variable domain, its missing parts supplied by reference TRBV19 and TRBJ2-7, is DGGITQSPKYLFRKEGQNVTLSCEQNLNHDAMYWYRQDPGQGLRLIYYSQIVNDFQKGDIAEGYSVSREKKESFPLTVTSAQKNPTAFYLCASSTETGTAEQYFGPGTRLTVT.